The 23 T cell receptor beta chains in this list originate from one sample, sequenced in a study of control samples from healthy donors and cancer patients. Produced via immunoSEQ multiplex PCR; TCRdb's table is partial and in-frame only. The table records approximately 160,000 clones, about nine tenths of them present only once. Input material: blood. These receptors came from a woman aged 40 to 50 in good health.

Written as DNA, the CDR3 is TGTGCCAGCAGCGTAGGGGTGGGGGGTAACACTGAAGCTTTCTTT. It translates to CASSVGVGGNTEAFF. V usage is TRBV9 and J usage is TRBJ1-1; the D gene is possibly TRBD1 (5 bases). The CDR3 runs to 15 residues. Germline V gene lookup returns CDR1 SGDLS and CDR2 YYNGEE. The ends were cut back, 0 bases at V and 2 bases at J, with 11 bases in the middle.

V is TRBV4-2 and J is TRBJ1-2; D is ambiguous. V gave up 0 bases and J gave up 8 bases, with 7 bases separating them. The CDR3 extends over 12 amino acids. The germline gives CDR1 LGHNA, CDR2 YNFKEQ. The CDR3 DNA reads TGTGCCAGCAGCCAAGAGATGGGAGGCTACACCTTC. It translates to CASSQEMGGYTF.

In this sample, this clone turned up once. The V call is TRBV6-6, the J call TRBJ1-2, with 10 nucleotides matching TRBD1. CDR3 length: 14 residues. V lost 5 bases to trimming and J lost 4 bases; unmatched junction nucleotides: 4. Germline V gene sequence: CDR1 MNHNY, CDR2 SVGAGI (reference sequence). The chain's CDR3 is CASSATGGAYGYTF. CDR3 in DNA: TGTGCCAGCAGTGCGACAGGGGGCGCCTATGGCTACACCTTC.

This clone was picked up one time. The genes are TRBV11-3 and TRBJ2-2; TRBD2 is a possible D gene (5 bases). V was pared by 3 bases and J by 7 bases, with 15 bases between. CDR1 is SGHNT, CDR2 YENEEA, per germline. CDR3 length: 15 residues. In DNA form, the CDR3 reads TGTGCCAGCAGCTTCGACTCCACCGCGGGCGGGGAGCTGTTTTTT. Translated, it gives CASSFDSTAGGELFF. Full variable domain (rest looked up from reference TRBV11-3 and TRBJ2-2): EAGVVQSPRYKIIEKKQPVAFWCNPISGHNTLYWYLQNLGQGPELLIRYENEEAVDDSQLPKDRFSAERLKGVDSTLKIQPAELGDSAVYLCASSFDSTAGGELFFGEGSRLTVL.

In its sample, this clone was seen once. The chain joins TRBV4-1 to TRBJ2-2; tentative D call: TRBD1 (6 bases). The CDR3 extends over 15 amino acids. CDR1 MGHRA and CDR2 YSYEKL come from the germline V gene. V lost 3 bases, J lost 6 bases, and 14 bases lay in between. CDR3 sequence reads: CASSQPTRGPGELFF. The CDR3 nucleotides read TGCGCCAGCAGCCAGCCTACCAGGGGACCCGGGGAGCTGTTTTTT.

This clone has only one observation. J is TRBJ2-7 and V is TRBV5-1, with D possibly TRBD1 on 5 matching bases. With 4 bases removed from V and 4 bases from J, the gap between germline ends came to 15 bases. The germline V gene has CDR1 SGHRS and CDR2 YFSETQ. The CDR3 runs to 14 residues. The CDR3 region is CASSPPGRAYEQYF. The CDR3 DNA reads as TGCGCCAGCAGCCCCCCCGGCAGGGCTTACGAGCAGTACTTC.

This chain uses TRBV18 with TRBJ1-5; D not resolved. CDR1 is KGHSH and CDR2 is LQKENI in the germline V gene. This CDR3 is built from 13 residues. V was trimmed by 3 bases and J by 5 bases, leaving 8 bases between them. The CDR3 region has the DNA TGTGCCAGCTCACCCTTCAACGATCAGCCCCAGCATTTT. The encoded protein is CASSPFNDQPQHF.

This chain connects TRBV14 to TRBJ2-3, with TRBD1 matching over 9 bases. J gave up 3 bases and V 3 bases, and 7 bases lay outside the gene matches. The CDR3 covers 16 residues. Germline-derived CDR1 and CDR2 are SGHDN and FVKESK. The CDR3 sequence is CASSQRPGQGTDTQYF. CDR3 nucleotides: TGTGCCAGCAGCCAGAGACCGGGACAGGGAACAGATACGCAGTATTTT.

The CDR3 here is CASSLNRYQPQHF. CDR3 in DNA: TGTGCCAGCAGCTTAAACAGATATCAGCCCCAGCATTTT. V usage is TRBV7-2 and J usage is TRBJ1-5; D gene unclear. V was pared by 2 bases and J by 5 bases, with 7 bases between. The CDR3 runs 13 residues. Germline V gene sequence: CDR1 SGHTA, CDR2 FQGNSA.

This clone was recorded once. This sequence joins TRBV20-1 and TRBJ2-7; D unresolved. The CDR3 runs 11 residues. Germline lookup yields CDR1 DFQATT and CDR2 SNEGSKA (reference sequence). Trimming removed 3 bases from V and 10 bases from J, with 13 bases in between. In nucleotides, the CDR3 is TGCAGTGCTAGTACGACTGTTAAACAGTACTTC. Residues: CSASTTVKQYF.

This clone was detected only once. This chain connects TRBV12-5 to TRBJ2-3; D might be TRBD1 (5 bases). There are 18 residues in the CDR3. Trimming pared 1 base from V and 0 bases from J, leaving 17 bases between. Germline CDR1 and CDR2: LGHNT and FRNRAP. CDR3 sequence reads: CASGLGAQGRPSTDTQYF. As DNA, the CDR3 is TGTGCTAGTGGTTTGGGGGCCCAGGGCAGGCCCAGCACAGATACGCAGTATTTT.

The gene calls are TRBV7-6 and TRBJ2-7, with 10 bases that match TRBD2. CDR1 SGHVS and CDR2 FNYEAQ come from the germline V gene. CDR3 length: 18 amino acids. Trimming removed 0 bases from V and 7 bases from J; junction bases left unmatched: 15. The CDR3 nucleotides read TGTGCCAGCAGCTTAGCGCCCCCTGTAGCGGGGGGCCCGGGAGAGCAGTACTTC. Translation: CASSLAPPVAGGPGEQYF.

The J gene is TRBJ2-3, the V gene TRBV7-8; 7 bases agree with TRBD2. CDR3 length: 16 residues. Germline CDR1 and CDR2: SGHVS and FQNEAQ. The J segment lost 6 bases and the V segment lost 5 bases, leaving 14 bases of the junction unmatched. CDR3: CASSPRDYPILDTQYF. The CDR3 DNA follows: TGTGCCAGCAGCCCCCGGGACTACCCCATCCTCGATACGCAGTATTTT.

This clone was observed a few times. The rearrangement uses TRBV10-3 and TRBJ2-5, with D perhaps matching TRBD1 (5 bases). Germline V gene lookup returns CDR1 ENHRY and CDR2 SYGVKD. CDR3 length: 13 amino acids. V was clipped by 6 bases and J by 5 bases, with 13 bases between them. In nucleotides, the CDR3 is TGTGCCATCAGCGCCGCGTCAGGGGAGACCCAGTACTTC. The encoded protein is CAISAASGETQYF.

This chain connects TRBV25-1 to TRBJ2-1; D gene ambiguous. Deletions cut 2 bases from V and 8 bases from J, with 13 bases between. The CDR3 is 14 residues long. Germline CDR1 MGHDK, CDR2 SYGVNS. The CDR3 nucleotides are TGTGCCAGCAGTGAACTCGACATAACCCATGAGCAGTTCTTC. Its protein is CASSELDITHEQFF.

This chain links TRBV5-1 with TRBJ2-2, with a tentative D call TRBD1 (6 bases). V was cut by 3 bases and J by 5 bases, with 11 bases left in between. The CDR3 is 14 residues long. Germline assignment: CDR1 SGHRS and CDR2 YFSETQ. The chain's CDR3 is CASSYRVQTGELFF. As DNA, the CDR3 is TGCGCCAGCAGCTACAGGGTACAAACCGGGGAGCTGTTTTTT.

The rearrangement links TRBV20-1 to TRBJ2-3; D not certain. Trimming cost V 3 bases and J 2 bases, with 12 bases left between them. This CDR3 contains 14 residues. Germline CDR1 is DFQATT and CDR2 is SNEGSKA (reference sequence). The CDR3 reads CSASSWITTDTQYF. CDR3 nucleotides: TGCAGTGCTAGTAGCTGGATTACCACAGATACGCAGTATTTT.

This chain joins TRBV4-1 and TRBJ2-4; TRBD2 might be the D (5 bases). The germline V gene encodes CDR1 MGHRA and CDR2 YSYEKL. Trimming pared 0 bases from V and 6 bases from J, leaving 9 bases between. This CDR3 comprises 14 residues. The CDR3 protein is CASSQEEVGNIQYF. The CDR3 coding sequence is TGCGCCAGCAGCCAAGAGGAGGTCGGAAACATTCAGTACTTC.

CDR3 sequence (DNA): TGTGCCAGCAGCCCTGGGGGGAGCTCCTACAATGAGCAGTTCTTC. This gives the protein CASSPGGSSYNEQFF. The rearrangement uses TRBV27 and TRBJ2-1; maybe TRBD2 (6 bases). This CDR3 comprises 15 residues. The germline V gene encodes CDR1 MNHEY and CDR2 SMNVEV (reference sequence). With 6 bases removed from V and 0 bases from J, the gap between germline ends came to 12 bases.

The chain combines TRBV7-3 with TRBJ2-3; 7 bases are a match to TRBD2. CDR3 length equals 15 residues. V shed 2 bases, J shed 1 base, and the junction held 3 bases outside the gene matches. Germline V gene data show CDR1 as SGHTA and CDR2 as FQGTGA. The DNA of the CDR3 is TGTGCCAGCAGCTTATTTCTAGCGGGCACAGATACGCAGTATTTT. Its translation: CASSLFLAGTDTQYF.

The CDR3 is CASSLEEGPEAGPYEQYF. The CDR3 region has the DNA TGTGCCAGCAGCTTAGAAGAGGGGCCGGAGGCTGGTCCATACGAGCAGTACTTC. The chain links TRBV13 to TRBJ2-7, with D perhaps being TRBD1 or TRBD2 (5 bases each). V was shortened by 1 base and J by 4 bases, with 23 bases between the two germline ends. This CDR3 contains 18 residues. The germline V gene has CDR1 PRHDT and CDR2 FYEKMQ (reference sequence).

The gene calls are TRBV2 and TRBJ2-7; 7 bases are a match to TRBD2. Trimming took 8 bases from V and 4 from J; bases not matched to a gene: 5. Germline CDR1 reads SNHLY; CDR2 reads FYNNEI. The CDR3 loop spans 12 amino acids. CDR3 coding DNA: TGTGCCAGCGGGGGGGTAGGGTACGAGCAGTACTTC. It is translated as CASGGVGYEQYF.

This chain's CDR3 is CASSSGTSVYGYTF. The CDR3, as DNA: TGTGCCAGCAGTTCCGGGACCTCCGTCTATGGCTACACCTTC. The chain uses TRBV2 and TRBJ1-2; D is perhaps TRBD1 (5 bases). V lost 5 bases and J lost 4, with 14 bases in between. The CDR3 loop spans 14 amino acids. The germline V gene has CDR1 SNHLY and CDR2 FYNNEI.